Given below is one T cell receptor (beta chain) in context. The sample is drawn from a study of blood T cell repertoires in COVID-19. Study at large: Italy, Spain and the United States were the sources of the convalescent and acute COVID-19 samples.

The germline V gene encodes CDR1 SNHLY and CDR2 FYNNEI. V lost 7 bases to trimming and J lost 4 bases; unmatched junction nucleotides: 8. This CDR3 contains 14 residues. Generated by immunoSEQ multiplex PCR, the TCRdb table keeps only in-frame clones and is missing some. The sample lists more than 150,000 clones, about 86% seen once, with roughly 7% in the top ten. Sequencing was done on a sample of peripheral blood. The chain has TRBV2 and TRBJ2-5; 8 bases agree with TRBD2. The receptor comes from a man over 45 with active or convalescent COVID-19. The CDR3 region is CASTPGTRGETQYF. The DNA of the CDR3 is TGTGCCAGCACCCCCGGGACTAGAGGAGAGACCCAGTACTTC.